This passage covers 17 T cell receptor beta chains from one sample sequenced in a study of blood T cell repertoires in COVID-19. Some clones are missing from TCRdb's copy, which holds only in-frame ones; the method was immunoSEQ multiplex PCR. The table lists around 140,000 clones, roughly 84% of them singletons. The sequenced sample consisted of peripheral blood. These receptor sequences come from a woman in her sixties or seventies with acute or convalescent COVID-19.

The CDR3 reads CSASPPQSSYEQYF. CDR3 bases: TGCAGTGCTAGTCCGCCACAGAGCTCCTACGAGCAGTACTTC. This sequence joins TRBV20-1 and TRBJ2-7; D is unresolved. The V end was cut by 3 bases, the J end by 0 bases, with 12 bases between. The CDR3 is 14 residues long. Germline V gene sequence: CDR1 DFQATT, CDR2 SNEGSKA (reference sequence).

The gene calls are TRBV28 and TRBJ2-3, with 9 bases aligning to TRBD2. J was trimmed by 6 bases and V by 8 bases; bases with no gene match: 12. The germline V gene has CDR1 MDHEN and CDR2 SYDVKM. This CDR3 region has 15 residues. In DNA, the CDR3 is TGTGCCAGCGGCCGGTGGGCGGGGGGGCCGGATACGCAGTATTTT. This translates into CASGRWAGGPDTQYF. The full variable domain, completed using reference TRBV28 and TRBJ2-3, is DVKVTQSSRYLVKRTGEKVFLECVQDMDHENMFWYRQDPGLGLRLIYFSYDVKMKEKGDIPEGYSVSREKKERFSLILESASTNQTSMYLCASGRWAGGPDTQYFGPGTRLTVL.

The chain recombines TRBV6-6 with TRBJ1-1; TRBD1 matches 8 bases. The CDR3 covers 13 residues. After removal of 7 bases from V and 7 bases from J, the junction contained 8 bases not matched to a gene. Germline V gene data show CDR1 as MNHNY and CDR2 as SVGAGI (reference sequence). CDR3 sequence: CASIPQGAVEAFF. The CDR3 bases are TGTGCCAGCATCCCGCAGGGGGCAGTTGAAGCTTTCTTT.

V is TRBV6-1 and J is TRBJ2-1; TRBD2 aligns across 14 bases. Germline lookup yields CDR1 MNHNS and CDR2 SASEGT. This CDR3 has 17 residues. Trimming at V came to 7 bases and at J to 2 bases, leaving 7 bases not matched to a gene. CDR3: CASNDPGLAGAYNEQFF. CDR3 nucleotide sequence: TGTGCCAGCAATGATCCGGGACTAGCGGGGGCCTACAATGAGCAGTTCTTC.

The chain joins TRBV5-1 to TRBJ1-5; a possible D gene is TRBD1 (5 bases). The CDR3 runs to 15 residues. Trimming removed 4 bases from V and 0 bases from J, with 11 bases in between. Germline V CDR1 and CDR2: SGHRS, YFSETQ. In DNA, the CDR3 is TGCGCCAGCAGCCCGGAGGGGTATAGCAATCAGCCCCAGCATTTT. The encoded protein is CASSPEGYSNQPQHF. Drawing the rest from reference TRBV5-1 and TRBJ1-5, the complete variable domain is KAGVTQTPRYLIKTRGQQVTLSCSPISGHRSVSWYQQTPGQGLQFLFEYFSETQRNKGNFPGRFSGRQFSNSRSEMNVSTLELGDSALYLCASSPEGYSNQPQHFGDGTRLSIL.

This clone has only one observation. The chain is built from TRBV9 and TRBJ1-2, with D possibly TRBD1 on 5 matching bases. V was cut by 4 bases and J by 5 bases, with 15 bases left in between. CDR1 is SGDLS and CDR2 is YYNGEE in the germline V gene. This CDR3 is 14 amino acids long. In DNA form, the CDR3 reads TGTGCCAGCAGCTCTCAAACCGGGGGATATGGCTACACCTTC. Amino acid sequence: CASSSQTGGYGYTF.

In DNA form, the CDR3 reads TGTGCCGGGGAACAGGGGCCTCCCAGCAATTCACCCCTCCACTTT. The encoded protein is CAGEQGPPSNSPLHF. The gene calls are TRBV2 and TRBJ1-6, with TRBD1 matching over 7 bases. The CDR3 loop spans 15 amino acids. The germline V gene has CDR1 SNHLY and CDR2 FYNNEI. V lost 11 bases to trimming and J lost 7 bases; unmatched junction nucleotides: 14.

V is TRBV19 and J is TRBJ1-5; 7 nucleotides match TRBD1. J gave up 6 bases and V 5 bases, and 25 bases lay outside the gene matches. CDR1 and CDR2 from the germline V gene are LNHDA and SQIVND (reference sequence). CDR3 length: 20 amino acids. The CDR3 DNA reads as TGTGCCAGTAGTGGCCCCGGGACAGCGTCGAAGGCAAAATGGGGTCAGCCCCAGCATTTT. Protein product: CASSGPGTASKAKWGQPQHF.

J is TRBJ1-6 and V is TRBV10-3, with a tentative D call TRBD1 (6 bases). CDR3 length: 15 residues. V was cut by 4 bases and J by 10 bases, with 17 bases left in between. The germline V gene encodes CDR1 ENHRY and CDR2 SYGVKD. CDR3 sequence: CAISGGPGTGSPLHF. CDR3 in DNA: TGTGCCATCAGTGGGGGGCCAGGAACAGGGTCACCCCTCCACTTT.

V and J are TRBV10-3 and TRBJ1-3; 7 nucleotides match TRBD1. CDR3 length equals 16 residues. Germline V gene data show CDR1 as ENHRY and CDR2 as SYGVKD. V gave up 4 bases and J gave up 0 bases; unmatched junction bases: 6. The CDR3 loop reads CAISGTWDSSGNTIYF. The CDR3, as DNA: TGTGCCATCAGTGGGACCTGGGACAGCTCTGGAAACACCATATATTTT.

The V gene is TRBV6-5, the J gene TRBJ2-7; unclear D gene. In germline, CDR1 is MNHEY, CDR2 SVGAGI. The CDR3 length is 13 residues. V lost 10 bases, J lost 3 bases, and 16 bases lay in between. Here the CDR3 DNA reads TGTGCCATTCTGAGAAATAGTCTCTACGAGCAGTACTTC. Translating it yields CAILRNSLYEQYF.

This chain uses TRBV7-9 with TRBJ2-7; a weak D match, TRBD1 (6 bases). Deletions cut 4 bases from V and 2 bases from J, with 12 bases between. Looked up from germline, CDR1 is SEHNR and CDR2 is FQNEAQ (reference sequence). The CDR3 has 14 amino acids. CDR3 loop: CASSSGQSPYEQYF. As DNA, the CDR3 is TGTGCCAGCAGCTCAGGACAGTCTCCCTACGAGCAGTACTTC.

The chain is built from TRBV24-1 and TRBJ1-2, with D maybe TRBD1 (5 bases). Germline assignment: CDR1 KGHDR and CDR2 SFDVKD. Trimming left V 4 bases short and J 5 bases short, with 16 bases between. The length of the CDR3 is 15 residues. CDR3 coding DNA: TGTGCCACCAGTGACTCTGACGGGGGTTGGTATGGCTACACCTTC. It yields the protein CATSDSDGGWYGYTF.

The chain combines TRBV15 with TRBJ1-1; 7 bases line up with TRBD1. The germline V gene encodes CDR1 LNHNV and CDR2 YYDKDF (reference sequence). Germline trimming cut 3 bases from V and 1 base from J; bases unmatched to any gene: 5. The CDR3 covers 15 residues. The CDR3 sequence is CATSRTGFANTEAFF. In nucleotides, the CDR3 is TGTGCCACCAGCAGGACAGGGTTCGCGAACACTGAAGCTTTCTTT.

This rearrangement joins TRBV29-1 to TRBJ1-6; possibly TRBD1 for D (6 bases). Between the trimmed V and J ends, which lost 7 bases and 5 bases, there was a span of 12 bases. Germline CDR1 and CDR2: SQVTM and ANQGSEA. CDR3 size: 13 residues. CDR3 amino acids: CSAARDNNSPLHF. Here the CDR3 DNA reads TGCAGCGCCGCCCGGGACAATAATTCACCCCTCCACTTT.

The rearrangement joins TRBV28 to TRBJ1-6, with D tentatively TRBD1 (5 bases). The CDR3 covers 16 residues. Trimming shortened V by 7 bases and J by 7 bases, and 20 bases separated the two germline ends. In germline, CDR1 is MDHEN, CDR2 SYDVKM. CDR3 loop: CASIIGGTGGNSPLHF. The CDR3 DNA is TGTGCCAGCATTATTGGCGGGACTGGGGGGAATTCACCCCTCCACTTT.

The V gene is TRBV20-1, the J gene TRBJ1-5; 9 bases agree with TRBD1. V was clipped by 3 bases and J by 6 bases; unmatched bases: 6. The germline gives CDR1 DFQATT, CDR2 SNEGSKA (reference sequence). The CDR3 contains 14 residues. As DNA, the CDR3 is TGCAGTGCTAGTTGGACAGGGGAATTTCAGCCCCAGCATTTT. Its translation: CSASWTGEFQPQHF.